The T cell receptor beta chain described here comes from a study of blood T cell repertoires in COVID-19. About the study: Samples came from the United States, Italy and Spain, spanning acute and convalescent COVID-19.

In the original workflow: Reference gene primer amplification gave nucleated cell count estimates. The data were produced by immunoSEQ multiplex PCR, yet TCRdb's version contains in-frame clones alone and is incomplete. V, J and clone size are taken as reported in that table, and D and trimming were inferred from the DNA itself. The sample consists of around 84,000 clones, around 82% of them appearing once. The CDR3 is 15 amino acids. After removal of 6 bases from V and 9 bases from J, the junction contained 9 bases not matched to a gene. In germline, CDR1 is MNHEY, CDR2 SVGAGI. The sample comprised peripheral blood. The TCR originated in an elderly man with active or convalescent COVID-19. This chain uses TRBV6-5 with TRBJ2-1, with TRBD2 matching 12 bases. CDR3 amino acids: CASSSTSGSWSEQFF. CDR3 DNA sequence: TGTGCCAGCAGCTCGACTAGCGGGAGTTGGTCTGAGCAGTTCTTC.